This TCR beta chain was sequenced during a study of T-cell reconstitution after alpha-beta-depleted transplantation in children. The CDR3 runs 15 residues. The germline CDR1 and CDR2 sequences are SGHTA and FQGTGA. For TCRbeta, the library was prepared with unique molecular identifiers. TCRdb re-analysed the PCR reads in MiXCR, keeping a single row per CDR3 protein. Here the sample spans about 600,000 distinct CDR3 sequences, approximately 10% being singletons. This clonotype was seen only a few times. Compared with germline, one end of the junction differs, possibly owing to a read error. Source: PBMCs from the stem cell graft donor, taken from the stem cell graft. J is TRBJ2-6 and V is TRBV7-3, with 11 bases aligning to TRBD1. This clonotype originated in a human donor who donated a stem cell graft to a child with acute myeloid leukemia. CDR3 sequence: CASMRGGQGDNVLTF. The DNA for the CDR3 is TGTGCCAGCATGAGGGGGGGACAGGGGGACAACGTCCTGACTTTC.